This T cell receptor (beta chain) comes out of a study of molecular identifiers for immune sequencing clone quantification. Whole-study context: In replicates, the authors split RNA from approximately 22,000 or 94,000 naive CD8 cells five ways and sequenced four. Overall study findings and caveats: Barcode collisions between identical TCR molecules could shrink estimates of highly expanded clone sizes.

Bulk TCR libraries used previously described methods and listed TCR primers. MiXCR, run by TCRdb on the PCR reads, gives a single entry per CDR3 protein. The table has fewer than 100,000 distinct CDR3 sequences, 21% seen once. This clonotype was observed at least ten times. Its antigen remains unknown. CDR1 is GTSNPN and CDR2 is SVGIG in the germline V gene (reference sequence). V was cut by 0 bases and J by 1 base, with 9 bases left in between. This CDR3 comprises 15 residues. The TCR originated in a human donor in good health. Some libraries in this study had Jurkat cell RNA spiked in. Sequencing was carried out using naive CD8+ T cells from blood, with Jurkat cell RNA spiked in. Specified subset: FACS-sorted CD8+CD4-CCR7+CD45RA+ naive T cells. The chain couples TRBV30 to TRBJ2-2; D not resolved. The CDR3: CAWSVRVRNTGELFF. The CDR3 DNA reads TGTGCCTGGAGTGTACGGGTCAGGAACACCGGGGAGCTGTTTTTT. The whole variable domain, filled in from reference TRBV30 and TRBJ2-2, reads SQTIHQWPATLVQPVGSPLSLECTVEGTSNPNLYWYRQAAGRGLQLLFYSVGIGQISSEVPQNLSASRPQDRQFILSSKKLLLSDSGFYLCAWSVRVRNTGELFFGEGSRLTVL.